This entry concerns a single T cell receptor beta chain. Its matching antigen is unknown. The source of the sample is a study of cytomegalovirus exposure and HLA in healthy donors. Study background: Earlier, some 180 million T cells were analyzed, and some 120 million unique TCR beta sequences were found among them. Study-wide results and caveats: Reported performance of the classifier showed diagnosis of cytomegalovirus status with high specificity and sensitivity.

60 Vbeta and 13 Jbeta primers were used in PCR. The data were produced by immunoSEQ multiplex PCR, yet TCRdb's version contains in-frame clones alone and is incomplete. Across 160,000 or so clones, the top ten clones capture 2% to 2.5% of the sample. Unrecorded immune exposure was likely among donors, who were nominally healthy when sampled. This CDR3 has 14 amino acids. V dropped 3 bases and J dropped 7; count of bases not matched to a gene: 4. Germline assignment: CDR1 SGHNT and CDR2 YENEEA. This receptor was taken from a man aged 30 to 39 in good health and CMV-seronegative. The sequenced material came from PBMCs. This chain uses TRBV11-3 with TRBJ2-2; 8 bases fit TRBD2. CDR3 coding DNA: TGTGCCAGCAGCTTGCGGGGGGCGAACGGGGAGCTGTTTTTT. Residues: CASSLRGANGELFF.